The next 32 T cell receptor beta chains were all read from a single sample in a study of T cells in women clearing cervical HPV infection. Profiling relied on immunoSEQ multiplex PCR, and the TCRdb table lists in-frame clones only, not all of them. The table gives tens of thousands of clones; the top ten clones make up about 1.5% of it. Sequenced input: blood buffy coat. These receptors were obtained from a woman aged 18 to 75 with a cervical HPV16 infection that either progressed to CIN3+ or cleared (not recorded which).

Turning to this clone: From the germline J gene comes the end of the CDR3, since the read stops 3 residues before it. The chain combines TRBV4-1 with TRBJ2-7; D gene unclear. Germline loops: CDR1 MGHRA, CDR2 YSYEKL. V shed 3 bases and J shed 0 bases, with 15 bases lying between them. The CDR3 extends over 16 amino acids. The chain's CDR3 is CASSQSVLFDSYEQYF. Incomplete CDR3 DNA: TGCGCCAGCAGCCAGTCCGTCCTATTTGACTCCTACGAG.

A note on this clone: The observed sequence ends 3 residues before the CDR3 terminus, with the missing tail filled in from the germline J gene. V usage is TRBV11-2 and J usage is TRBJ1-3, with D perhaps TRBD1 (5 bases). This CDR3 comprises 14 residues. CDR1 is SGHAT and CDR2 is FQNNGV in the germline V gene. Trimming shortened V by 3 bases and J by 5 bases, and 11 bases separated the two germline ends. The DNA read from the CDR3 is TGTGCCAGCAGCTTTTTGGCAGGGAGAAACACC. Protein: CASSFLAGRNT. The entire CDR3 protein is CASSFLAGRNTIYF.

Notes on this clone: The CDR3 is cut off 3 residues early in the read; its end comes from the germline J gene. V and J are TRBV5-1 and TRBJ2-3, with 12 bases matching TRBD2. The CDR3 totals 15 residues. V trimming: 0 bases; J trimming: 7 bases; junction bases outside the gene matches: 3. The germline V gene encodes CDR1 SGHRS and CDR2 YFSETQ. The CDR3 spells CASSLAGTSGYTQYF. The DNA read from the CDR3 is TGCGCCAGCAGCTTGGCGGGGACTAGCGGGTATACG.

Concerning this clone: The sequence runs out 3 residues before the end of the CDR3; the remainder is reconstructed from the germline J gene. The gene calls are TRBV7-3 and TRBJ2-5, with 8 positions matching TRBD2. Trimming removed 5 bases from V and 5 bases from J; junction bases left unmatched: 7. This CDR3 region has 14 residues. Germline V CDR1 and CDR2: SGHTA, FQGTGA. CDR3 sequence reads: CASSGSPGGETQYF. CDR3 DNA, as far as it was read: TGTGCCAGCAGCGGGAGTCCGGGGGGGGAGACC.

On this clone itself: From the germline J gene comes the end of the CDR3, since the read stops 3 residues before it. The rearrangement uses TRBV30 and TRBJ2-7, with D hard to call. The CDR3 covers 16 residues. The ends were cut back, 0 bases at V and 0 bases at J, with 15 bases in the middle. Germline CDR1 reads GTSNPN; CDR2 reads SVGIG (reference sequence). Here the CDR3 reads CAWSVRGHLSSYEQYF. The CDR3 DNA, read in part, is TGTGCCTGGAGTGTACGAGGCCACCTCTCCTCCTACGAG.

Of note for this clone: The read ends 3 residues shy of where the CDR3 ends; the end is completed using the germline J gene. The V and J genes are TRBV29-1 and TRBJ1-6; D perhaps matches TRBD1 (5 bases). Trimming stripped 8 bases from V and 6 bases from J, with 23 bases between. Germline CDR1 SQVTM, CDR2 ANQGSEA. The CDR3 has 16 residues. Incomplete CDR3 DNA: TGCAGCCCCCCCCGAAAAACGGTCAGGGCTAATTCACCC. Translation: CSPPRKTVRANSP. The whole CDR3 is CSPPRKTVRANSPLHF.

The chain's CDR3 is CASSDIITGGNEKLFF. The part of the CDR3 DNA that was read is TGCGCCAGCAGCGACATTATAACAGGGGGAAATGAAAAA. This rearrangement joins TRBV5-1 to TRBJ1-4; 8 nucleotides line up with TRBD1. The DNA ends 3 residues before the CDR3 does, and the rest of the CDR3 is filled in from the germline J gene. J was trimmed by 5 bases and V by 4 bases; bases with no gene match: 10. CDR1 and CDR2 (germline): SGHRS, YFSETQ. The CDR3 loop spans 16 amino acids.

For this clone: The read ends 3 residues before the CDR3 terminus; that terminus is restored from the germline J gene. J is TRBJ1-2 and V is TRBV12-5; a weak D match, TRBD1 (6 bases). With 0 bases removed from V and 4 bases from J, the gap between germline ends came to 12 bases. Germline values: CDR1 LGHNT, CDR2 FRNRAP. This CDR3 comprises 15 residues. CDR3 DNA, as far as it was read: TGTGCTAGTGGTTTGGTACTAACAGGGACCTATGGC. Its translation is CASGLVLTGTYG. The full CDR3 is CASGLVLTGTYGYTF. The entire variable domain, with the rest obtained from reference TRBV12-5 and TRBJ1-2, is as follows: DARVTQTPRHKVTEMGQEVTMRCQPILGHNTVFWYRQTMMQGLELLAYFRNRAPLDDSGMPKDRFSAEMPDATLATLKIQPSEPRDSAVYFCASGLVLTGTYGYTFGSGTRLTVV.

As concerns this clone: The read ends 3 residues early relative to the CDR3; the germline J gene fills the gap. The rearrangement uses TRBV27 and TRBJ2-3; 13 bases are shared with TRBD2. The CDR3 is 16 amino acids. The V gene's germline CDR1 is MNHEY and CDR2 SMNVEV (reference sequence). Unmatched junction bases numbered 5, after V lost 5 bases and J lost 3 bases. Partial CDR3 DNA: TGTGCCAGCAGTGTTCCGGGACTAGCGGGGACAGATACG. As protein: CASSVPGLAGTDT. The CDR3, in full, reads CASSVPGLAGTDTQYF.

As regards this clone: The read halts 3 residues ahead of the CDR3 end, with the missing end drawn from the germline J gene. The chain has TRBV4-2 and TRBJ1-4, with D maybe TRBD1 (5 bases). This CDR3 has 19 residues. V lost 4 bases and J lost 6, with 27 bases in between. Germline lookup yields CDR1 LGHNA and CDR2 YNFKEQ. CDR3 bases read: TGTGCCAGCAGCCGGCGGTCTTCAGGGAACTCAAGGGCATATGAAAAA. This gives the protein CASSRRSSGNSRAYEK. The whole CDR3 sequence reads CASSRRSSGNSRAYEKLFF.

Comments on this clone: The sequenced fragment ends 3 residues before the CDR3 boundary, so the rest is inferred from the germline J gene. This chain uses TRBV9 with TRBJ2-3; TRBD2 matches 8 bases. Trimming at V came to 3 bases and at J to 3 bases, leaving 9 bases not matched to a gene. CDR3 length: 16 residues. Germline CDR1 and CDR2: SGDLS and YYNGEE. The CDR3 loop reads CASSDTRGGATDTQYF. The DNA read from the CDR3 is TGTGCCAGCAGCGACACCCGGGGGGGTGCTACAGATACG.

As to this clone: The read gets to within 3 residues of the CDR3 end, and the germline J gene fills in the rest. The chain employs TRBV11-2 and TRBJ2-7; a possible D gene is TRBD2 (6 bases). This CDR3 has 15 residues. From germline, CDR1 is SGHAT and CDR2 FQNNGV. The ends were cut back, 0 bases at V and 5 bases at J, with 14 bases in the middle. This CDR3 reads CASSLDGTSEDEQYF. The sequenced part of the CDR3 DNA is TGTGCCAGCAGCTTAGATGGGACTTCAGAGGACGAG.

Notes on this clone: The read ends 3 residues shy of where the CDR3 ends; the end is completed using the germline J gene. The chain combines TRBV20-1 with TRBJ2-7; D may be TRBD2 (5 bases). Trimming took 3 bases from V and 3 from J, leaving 15 bases between them. Germline CDR1 is DFQATT and CDR2 is SNEGSKA (reference sequence). This CDR3 spans 14 amino acids. CDR3 sequence: CSARDPSGVYEQYF. The DNA read from the CDR3 is TGCAGTGCTAGGGACCCATCCGGGGTCTACGAG.

CDR3 DNA, as far as it was read: TGTGCCAGCAGTGAGGCTAGCGGGGGGAGATTCCTTGAG. Translated: CASSEASGGRFLE. The full CDR3 protein reads CASSEASGGRFLEQFF. This chain links TRBV2 with TRBJ2-1; TRBD2 matches at 11 bases. The read stops 3 residues short of the end of the CDR3; the missing end is completed from the germline J gene. Germline-derived CDR1 and CDR2 are SNHLY and FYNNEI. This CDR3 contains 16 residues. The V segment lost 3 bases and the J segment 9 bases; nucleotides outside the gene matches: 10.

Of note for this clone: The DNA ends 3 residues before the CDR3 does, and the rest of the CDR3 is filled in from the germline J gene. The chain links TRBV27 to TRBJ1-4; D is undetermined. This CDR3 spans 13 amino acids. CDR1 MNHEY and CDR2 SMNVEV come from the germline V gene (reference sequence). The CDR3 DNA, read in part, is TGTGCCAGCAGTTTTTTGGCGGAAGCGAAA. Translation gives CASSFLAEAK. The full CDR3 reads CASSFLAEAKLFF.

On this clone itself: The read terminates 3 residues ahead of where the CDR3 ends, so the germline J gene completes it. This rearrangement joins TRBV6-4 to TRBJ2-1; D may be TRBD2 (7 bases). CDR3 length equals 16 residues. With 0 bases removed from V and 5 bases from J, the gap between germline ends came to 14 bases. Per germline, CDR1 MRHNA and CDR2 SNTAGT. The sequenced part of the CDR3 DNA is TGTGCCAGCAGTGACTCTGGAGGGGGGGGGCACAATGAG. The encoded protein is CASSDSGGGGHNE. The entire CDR3 sequence reads CASSDSGGGGHNEQFF.

Note on this clone: The CDR3 end lies 3 residues beyond the end of the read and is filled in from the germline J gene. The chain carries TRBV6-1 and TRBJ2-1; weak D call: TRBD2 (5 bases). Trimming removed 4 bases at V and 0 bases at J, with 10 bases between. The V gene's germline CDR1 is MNHNS and CDR2 SASEGT. The CDR3 runs to 15 residues. The DNA read from the CDR3 is TGTGCCAGCAGTGTCTCGGGGAACTCCTACAATGAG. Translating gives CASSVSGNSYNE. The whole CDR3 protein reads CASSVSGNSYNEQFF.

On this clone: The CDR3 goes on 3 residues after the read ends, and that part is filled in from the germline J gene. The J gene is TRBJ2-7, the V gene TRBV28; TRBD2 aligns across 9 bases. Germline CDR1 MDHEN, CDR2 SYDVKM. V shed 2 bases, J shed 4 bases, and the junction held 6 bases outside the gene matches. CDR3 length: 15 residues. The CDR3 bases that were read are TGTGCCAGCAGTTTAGTCAGCGGGAGGAGATACGAG. This gives the protein CASSLVSGRRYE. The CDR3 in full is CASSLVSGRRYEQYF.

CDR3 DNA (partial): TGTGCCAGCAGCCCCACGACAGGGAACACTGAA. Protein product: CASSPTTGNTE. The full CDR3 reads CASSPTTGNTEAFF. The chain links TRBV9 to TRBJ1-1, with D perhaps TRBD1 (6 bases). The sequence runs out 3 residues before the end of the CDR3; the remainder is reconstructed from the germline J gene. The CDR3 contains 14 residues. In germline, CDR1 is SGDLS, CDR2 YYNGEE. Deletions cut 4 bases from V and 1 base from J, with 11 bases between.

On this clone: The missing CDR3 end, 3 residues past where the read stops, is filled in from the germline J gene. The V gene is TRBV7-9, the J gene TRBJ1-1, with D unclear. Trimming pared 10 bases from V and 5 bases from J, leaving 11 bases between. Per the germline V gene, CDR1 is SEHNR and CDR2 is FQNEAQ (reference sequence). CDR3 length: 11 residues. CDR3 in amino acids: CATRRGTEAFF. The sequenced part of the CDR3 DNA is TGTGCCACGCGGAGAGGAACTGAA. The whole variable domain, filled in from reference TRBV7-9 and TRBJ1-1, reads DTGVSQNPRHKITKRGQNVTFRCDPISEHNRLYWYRQTLGQGPEFLTYFQNEAQLEKSRLLSDRFSAERPKGSFSTLEIQRTEQGDSAMYLCATRRGTEAFFGQGTRLTVV.

As regards this clone: The CDR3 end lies 3 residues beyond the end of the read and is filled in from the germline J gene. This chain connects TRBV19 to TRBJ2-5, with TRBD1 as a possible D gene (6 bases). V dropped 5 bases and J dropped 4 bases, with 17 bases sitting between them. The CDR3 runs to 15 residues. Germline loops: CDR1 LNHDA, CDR2 SQIVND (reference sequence). The covered CDR3 bases are TGTGCCAGTAGTTTTTCTCAGGGGTTGAGAGAGACC. Translating it yields CASSFSQGLRET. The CDR3 in full is CASSFSQGLRETQYF. Looking up the rest from reference TRBV19 and TRBJ2-5 gives the full variable domain: DGGITQSPKYLFRKEGQNVTLSCEQNLNHDAMYWYRQDPGQGLRLIYYSQIVNDFQKGDIAEGYSVSREKKESFPLTVTSAQKNPTAFYLCASSFSQGLRETQYFGPGTRLLVL.

A word on this clone: The read ends 3 residues early relative to the CDR3; the germline J gene fills the gap. The genes are TRBV5-1 and TRBJ1-4; D is ambiguous. V was pared by 0 bases and J by 3 bases, with 6 bases between. The CDR3 is made up of 14 amino acids. The germline V gene has CDR1 SGHRS and CDR2 YFSETQ. This chain's CDR3 is CASSLVAANEKLFF. The DNA read from the CDR3 is TGCGCCAGCAGCTTGGTGGCGGCTAATGAAAAA.

Comment on this clone: The sequenced fragment ends 3 residues before the CDR3 boundary, so the rest is inferred from the germline J gene. The genes are TRBV20-1 and TRBJ2-5; 8 bases agree with TRBD2. This CDR3 contains 16 residues. V lost 4 bases, J lost 5 bases, and 15 bases stayed unmatched. Germline V gene sequence: CDR1 DFQATT, CDR2 SNEGSKA (reference sequence). The part of the CDR3 DNA that was read is TGCAGTGCTAACGCTGGCGAGCGGGAGTACGGGGAGACC. Amino acid sequence: CSANAGEREYGET. The whole CDR3 sequence is CSANAGEREYGETQYF.

As for this clone: The CDR3 goes on 3 residues after the read ends, and that part is filled in from the germline J gene. The chain links TRBV29-1 to TRBJ1-4; 7 bases map to TRBD1. The CDR3 has 14 residues. Trimming removed 6 bases from V and 7 bases from J; junction bases left unmatched: 11. Germline lookup yields CDR1 SQVTM and CDR2 ANQGSEA. CDR3 sequence reads: CSVSTGIGGEKLFF. Partial CDR3 DNA: TGCAGCGTCTCGACAGGGATCGGTGGTGAAAAA.

On this clone itself: Read coverage stops 3 residues before the CDR3 terminus; the germline J gene supplies the remainder. V is TRBV6-2 or TRBV6-3 and J is TRBJ2-5, with 8 bases fitting TRBD2. The CDR3 has 15 amino acids. CDR1 MNHEY and CDR2 SVGEGT come from the germline V gene. The V segment lost 8 bases and the J segment 5 bases; nucleotides outside the gene matches: 13. The DNA read from the CDR3 is TGTGCCAGCCGATCCGCCGGGACTAGAAGGGAGACC. Its protein product is CASRSAGTRRET. The full CDR3 protein reads CASRSAGTRRETQYF.

Comment on this clone: The read halts 3 residues ahead of the CDR3 end, with the missing end drawn from the germline J gene. The chain carries TRBV12-3 or TRBV12-4 and TRBJ1-6; D gene uncertain. The V gene lost 4 bases and the J gene lost 7 bases, with 14 bases spanning the gap. CDR3 length: 15 residues. CDR3 DNA (partial): TGTGCCAGCAGTTGGTTCGTGGGCCCCAATTCACCC. Residues: CASSWFVGPNSP. The entire CDR3 protein reads CASSWFVGPNSPLHF.

With regard to this clone: The read falls 3 residues short of the CDR3 end, and the missing part is taken from the germline J gene. The V and J genes are TRBV18 and TRBJ1-2; D may be TRBD1 (6 bases). Germline-derived CDR1 and CDR2 are KGHSH and LQKENI. The CDR3 is 13 residues long. The part of the CDR3 DNA that was read is TGTGCCAGCTCACCACCGCAGGGGAGCGGC. This codes for CASSPPQGSG. The CDR3 in its entirety is CASSPPQGSGYTF.

A remark on this clone: The read falls 3 residues short of the CDR3 end, and the missing part is taken from the germline J gene. This chain uses TRBV20-1 with TRBJ1-6, with D tentatively TRBD1 (6 bases). Germline CDR1 DFQATT, CDR2 SNEGSKA (reference sequence). The CDR3 has 12 amino acids. V was clipped by 4 bases and J by 9 bases, with 10 bases between them. The chain's CDR3 is CSANTGISPLHF. The CDR3 bases that were read are TGCAGTGCTAATACAGGGATTTCACCC.

In the case of this clone: From the germline J gene comes the end of the CDR3, since the read stops 3 residues before it. The J gene is TRBJ1-2, the V gene TRBV5-1, with D perhaps matching TRBD1 (6 bases). V was pared by 7 bases and J by 4 bases, with 23 bases between. Germline assignment: CDR1 SGHRS and CDR2 YFSETQ. CDR3 length: 16 residues. The sequenced part of the CDR3 DNA is TGCGCCAGCGGACCGGGACAAGGATCCCCCCTCTATGGC. Protein sequence: CASGPGQGSPLYG. In full, the CDR3 reads CASGPGQGSPLYGYTF. Drawing the rest from reference TRBV5-1 and TRBJ1-2, the complete variable domain is KAGVTQTPRYLIKTRGQQVTLSCSPISGHRSVSWYQQTPGQGLQFLFEYFSETQRNKGNFPGRFSGRQFSNSRSEMNVSTLELGDSALYLCASGPGQGSPLYGYTFGSGTRLTVV.

Details on this clone: The observed sequence ends 3 residues before the CDR3 terminus, with the missing tail filled in from the germline J gene. The chain combines TRBV4-1 with TRBJ2-7; tentatively, D is TRBD1 (5 bases). V lost 1 base and J 3 bases, leaving 13 bases between the germline ends. From germline, CDR1 is MGHRA and CDR2 YSYEKL. The CDR3 runs to 15 residues. The sequenced part of the CDR3 DNA is TGCGCCAGCAGCCAAGTTGTAGGACACCGCTACGAG. Protein: CASSQVVGHRYE. The full CDR3 protein is CASSQVVGHRYEQYF.

Concerning this clone itself: Read sequence stops 3 residues before the CDR3 end, and the germline J gene provides the missing end. The V and J genes are TRBV5-4 and TRBJ1-3, with D perhaps matching TRBD1 (5 bases). The CDR3 spans 16 residues. The germline gives CDR1 SGHNT, CDR2 YYREEE (reference sequence). V was shortened by 0 bases and J by 0 bases, with 10 bases between the two germline ends. The sequenced CDR3 bases are TGTGCCAGCAGCTTGGGCAGGGACTTCTCTGGAAACACC. It yields the protein CASSLGRDFSGNT. The full CDR3 sequence reads CASSLGRDFSGNTIYF.

As to this clone: The CDR3 goes on 3 residues after the read ends, and that part is filled in from the germline J gene. This chain links TRBV20-1 with TRBJ2-1; 10 nucleotides align to TRBD1. This CDR3 has 18 residues. Germline V gene lookup returns CDR1 DFQATT and CDR2 SNEGSKA (reference sequence). The V gene end was trimmed by 0 bases and the J gene end by 7 bases; junction bases not matched to a gene: 15. CDR3 protein: CSARDLERRTGGRNEQFF. Incomplete CDR3 DNA: TGCAGTGCTAGAGATCTCGAGAGGAGGACAGGGGGAAGGAATGAG.